Sequencing of this T cell receptor (beta chain) was carried out in a study of response to subunit inactivated influenza vaccine. A single record per CDR3 protein comes from TCRdb applying MiXCR to the RT-PCR reads. The sample has a few hundred thousand distinct CDR3 sequences; 14% are singletons. Regarding this clonotype: Its antigen is still unknown.

Trimming took off 6 bases at V and 0 bases at J, with 11 bases between the two ends. Germline V CDR1 and CDR2: SQVTM, ANQGSEA. The length of the CDR3 is 13 residues. Whole-study results and caveats: The authors put forward the suggestion that each seasonal influenza vaccination may bring in only a limited number of new T cells.

The clonotype comes from a man aged 50-59 years who received an inactivated influenza vaccine. The chain has TRBV29-1 and TRBJ1-2, with D unresolved. The source material was PBMCs from blood, sampled 12 days after vaccination. CDR3 sequence (DNA): TGCAGCGTGCGTTCTGACACTAACTATGGCTACACCTTC. It specifies CSVRSDTNYGYTF.